This entry concerns a single TCR beta chain. Sequencing used immunoSEQ multiplex PCR; TCRdb keeps in-frame clones, though not all of them. Here the sample spans around 250,000 clones, over 75% being singletons. The CDR3 totals 16 residues. From germline, CDR1 is MNHEY and CDR2 SMNVEV (reference sequence). With V trimmed by 5 bases and J by 4 bases, 11 bases remained unmatched. The data derive from a study of control samples from healthy donors and cancer patients. Sequenced input: PBMCs. The chain couples TRBV27 to TRBJ2-7; 10 nucleotides match TRBD1. The clonotype was recovered from an older woman with lung cancer. This chain's CDR3 is CASSPSPTGGAYEQYF. Written as DNA, the CDR3 is TGTGCCAGCAGTCCCTCCCCGACAGGGGGCGCTTACGAGCAGTACTTC.